This entry concerns a single T cell receptor (beta chain). This may come from a read error, since a much larger clone is one base off. This CDR3 region has 15 residues. V lost 7 bases and J 9 bases, leaving 22 bases between the germline ends. Germline CDR1 reads SEHNR; CDR2 reads FQNEAQ (reference sequence). This entry comes from a study of CD8 T cells in Susac syndrome. Control patients had untreated stable or active relapsing-remitting multiple sclerosis by revised McDonald criteria. Roughly 0.45 to 1 ug RNA was reverse transcribed with random hexamers. TCRdb passed the immunoSEQ multiplex PCR reads through MiXCR, listing each CDR3 protein once. Among approximately 150,000 distinct CDR3 sequences, over 75% were seen once, and the ten largest hold 0.51%.

Sequences were obtained from CD8+ T cells from PBMCs. This clonotype was obtained from a human donor with multiple sclerosis. The chain couples TRBV7-9 to TRBJ2-1, with D perhaps being TRBD1 or TRBD2 (5 bases each). The CDR3: CASIPGPSYAFEQFF. DNA for the CDR3: TGTGCCAGCATCCCGGGACCGTCCTACGCCTTTGAGCAGTTCTTC.